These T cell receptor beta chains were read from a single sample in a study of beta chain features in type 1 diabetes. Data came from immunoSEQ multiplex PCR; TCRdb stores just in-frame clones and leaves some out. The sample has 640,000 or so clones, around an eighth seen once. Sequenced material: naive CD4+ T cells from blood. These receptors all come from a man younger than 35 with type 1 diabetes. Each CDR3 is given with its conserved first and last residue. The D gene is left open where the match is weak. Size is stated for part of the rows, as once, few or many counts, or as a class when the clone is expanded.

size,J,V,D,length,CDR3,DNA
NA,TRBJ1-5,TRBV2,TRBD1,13,CASTTTGTQPQHF,TGTGCCAGCACCACGACAGGGACCCAGCCCCAGCATTTT
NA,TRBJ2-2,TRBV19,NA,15,CASNVWDKNTGELFF,TGTGCCAGTAATGTGTGGGACAAGAACACCGGGGAGCTGTTTTTT
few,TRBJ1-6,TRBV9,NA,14,CASSTRGPDSPLHF,TGTGCCAGCAGCACCCGAGGGCCCGATTCACCCCTCCACTTT
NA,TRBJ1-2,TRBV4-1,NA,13,CASSPTNRDGYTF,TGCGCCAGCAGCCCAACAAACAGGGATGGCTACACCTTC
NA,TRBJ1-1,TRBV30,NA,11,CAWSRDTEAFF,TGTGCCTGGAGTAGGGACACTGAAGCTTTCTTT
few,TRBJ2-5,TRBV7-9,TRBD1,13,CASSLGGQQTQYF,TGTGCCAGCAGCTTAGGGGGACAGCAGACCCAGTACTTC
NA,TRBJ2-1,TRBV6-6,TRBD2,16,CASSVKAGGPYNEQFF,TGTGCCAGCAGTGTCAAAGCGGGGGGACCCTACAATGAGCAGTTCTTC
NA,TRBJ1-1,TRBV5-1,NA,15,CASSLERGRNTEAFF,TGCGCCAGCAGCTTGGAGAGGGGCCGGAACACTGAAGCTTTCTTT
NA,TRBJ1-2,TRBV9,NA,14,CASSAVGETYGYTF,TGTGCCAGCAGCGCAGTTGGCGAAACCTATGGCTACACCTTC
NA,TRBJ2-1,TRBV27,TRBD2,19,CASSPLGTSGGNSYNEQFF,TGTGCCAGCAGTCCCCTCGGGACTAGCGGGGGTAATTCCTACAATGAGCAGTTCTTC
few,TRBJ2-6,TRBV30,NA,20,CALHSPEGRAQSSGANVLTF,TGTGCCCTCCACTCCCCGGAAGGGCGAGCACAATCCTCTGGGGCCAACGTCCTGACTTTC
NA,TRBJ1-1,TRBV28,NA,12,CASSSDLTEAFF,TGTGCCAGCAGTTCAGACCTGACTGAAGCTTTCTTT
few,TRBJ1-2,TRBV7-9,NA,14,CASSLGAANYGYTF,TGTGCCAGCAGCTTAGGTGCAGCTAACTATGGCTACACCTTC
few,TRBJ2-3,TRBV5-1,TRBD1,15,CASSFGRGPADTQYF,TGCGCCAGCAGCTTCGGCAGGGGGCCGGCAGATACGCAGTATTTT
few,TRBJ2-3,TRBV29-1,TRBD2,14,CSVDTSGGTDTQYF,TGCAGCGTGGACACTAGCGGGGGCACAGATACGCAGTATTTT
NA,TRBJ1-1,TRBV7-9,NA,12,CASRPGDTEAFF,TGTGCCAGCAGACCAGGGGACACTGAAGCTTTCTTT
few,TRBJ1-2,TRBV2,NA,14,CASSEQGPDYGYTF,TGTGCCAGCAGTGAACAGGGGCCGGACTATGGCTACACCTTC
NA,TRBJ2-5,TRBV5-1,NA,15,CASSSVTGRVETQYF,TGCGCCAGCAGCTCGGTAACAGGGAGAGTGGAGACCCAGTACTTC
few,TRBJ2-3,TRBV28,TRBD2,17,CASSFGSGGSGTDTQYF,TGTGCCAGCAGTTTTGGTAGCGGGGGAAGTGGCACAGATACGCAGTATTTT
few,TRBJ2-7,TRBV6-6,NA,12,CASAPGAYEQYF,TGTGCCAGCGCCCCAGGAGCTTACGAGCAGTACTTC
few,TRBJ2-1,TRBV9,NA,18,CASSVEVGANPKYNEQFF,TGTGCCAGCAGCGTAGAGGTGGGGGCGAACCCTAAGTACAATGAGCAGTTCTTC
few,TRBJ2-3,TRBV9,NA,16,CASSVGGSSGTDTQYF,TGTGCCAGCAGCGTAGGAGGCAGCTCCGGAACAGATACGCAGTATTTT
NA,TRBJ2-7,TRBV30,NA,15,CAWSSRISSTYEQYF,TGTGCCTGGAGTTCCAGGATCTCCAGCACCTACGAGCAGTACTTC
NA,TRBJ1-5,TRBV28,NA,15,CASSPQGNLDQPQHF,TGTGCCAGCAGTCCACAGGGAAATTTGGATCAGCCCCAGCATTTT
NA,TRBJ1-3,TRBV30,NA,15,CAWTGVSSSGNTIYF,TGTGCCTGGACTGGAGTGAGTAGCTCTGGAAACACCATATATTTT
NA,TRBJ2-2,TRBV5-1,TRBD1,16,CASSLRTGGNTGELFF,TGCGCCAGCAGCTTGAGGACAGGCGGAAACACCGGGGAGCTGTTTTTT
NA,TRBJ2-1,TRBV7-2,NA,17,CASSSVTGALSYNEQFF,TGTGCCAGCAGCTCAGTGACCGGGGCCCTCTCCTACAATGAGCAGTTCTTC
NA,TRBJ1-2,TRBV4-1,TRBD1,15,CASSQGQGGTSGYTF,TGCGCCAGCAGCCAGGGACAGGGTGGCACGAGCGGCTACACCTTC
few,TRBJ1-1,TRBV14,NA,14,CASSPPWGNTEAFF,TGTGCCAGCAGCCCGCCGTGGGGGAACACTGAAGCTTTCTTT
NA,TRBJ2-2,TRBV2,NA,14,CASSRAMNTGELFF,TGTGCCAGCAGCAGGGCCATGAACACCGGGGAGCTGTTTTTT
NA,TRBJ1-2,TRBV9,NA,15,CASSVANVASYGYTF,TGTGCCAGCAGCGTAGCTAACGTAGCCAGCTATGGCTACACCTTC
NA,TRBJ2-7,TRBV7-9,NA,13,CASSLAGLEEQYF,TGTGCCAGCAGCTTAGCGGGGTTGGAGGAGCAGTACTTC
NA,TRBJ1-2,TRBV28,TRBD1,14,CASSAGTGVDGYTF,TGTGCCAGCAGTGCCGGGACAGGGGTCGATGGCTACACCTTC
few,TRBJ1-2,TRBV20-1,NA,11,CSARPPFGYTF,TGCAGTGCTAGACCACCGTTCGGCTACACCTTC
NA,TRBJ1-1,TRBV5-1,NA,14,CASSQRTDGTEAFF,TGCGCCAGCAGCCAAAGGACAGACGGCACTGAAGCTTTCTTT
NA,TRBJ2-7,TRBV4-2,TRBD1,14,CASSQDRVDYEQYF,TGTGCCAGCAGTCAGGACAGGGTCGACTACGAGCAGTACTTC
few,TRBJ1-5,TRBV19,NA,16,CASKTMGVGINQPQHF,TGTGCCAGTAAGACCATGGGGGTGGGGATCAATCAGCCCCAGCATTTT
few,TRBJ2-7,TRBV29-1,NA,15,CSVAQGLSTAYEQYF,TGCAGCGTTGCCCAGGGACTGTCAACAGCCTACGAGCAGTACTTC
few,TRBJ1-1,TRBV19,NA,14,CASSEDGLNTEAFF,TGTGCCAGTAGCGAGGACGGGCTAAACACTGAAGCTTTCTTT
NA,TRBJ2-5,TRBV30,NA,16,CAWRSGLVSHQETQYF,TGTGCCTGGAGGTCTGGGCTAGTCTCCCACCAAGAGACCCAGTACTTC
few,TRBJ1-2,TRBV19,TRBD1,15,CASRRAGTENYGYTF,TGTGCCAGTAGACGTGCGGGGACAGAGAACTATGGCTACACCTTC
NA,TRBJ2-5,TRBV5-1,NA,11,CASSREETQYF,TGCGCCAGCAGCAGAGAGGAGACCCAGTACTTC
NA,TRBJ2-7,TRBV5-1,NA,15,CASSLPGLHPSEQYF,TGCGCCAGCAGCTTGCCCGGATTGCACCCCTCCGAGCAGTACTTC
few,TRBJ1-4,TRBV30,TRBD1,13,CAWSGRGREKLFF,TGTGCCTGGAGTGGGAGGGGGCGAGAAAAACTGTTTTTT
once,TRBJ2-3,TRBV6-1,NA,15,CASSDTGKVSDTQYF,TGTGCCAGCAGTGATACAGGAAAAGTTTCAGATACGCAGTATTTT
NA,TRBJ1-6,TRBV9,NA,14,CASSVLGLNSPLHF,TGTGCCAGCAGCGTATTAGGGCTCAATTCACCCCTCCACTTT